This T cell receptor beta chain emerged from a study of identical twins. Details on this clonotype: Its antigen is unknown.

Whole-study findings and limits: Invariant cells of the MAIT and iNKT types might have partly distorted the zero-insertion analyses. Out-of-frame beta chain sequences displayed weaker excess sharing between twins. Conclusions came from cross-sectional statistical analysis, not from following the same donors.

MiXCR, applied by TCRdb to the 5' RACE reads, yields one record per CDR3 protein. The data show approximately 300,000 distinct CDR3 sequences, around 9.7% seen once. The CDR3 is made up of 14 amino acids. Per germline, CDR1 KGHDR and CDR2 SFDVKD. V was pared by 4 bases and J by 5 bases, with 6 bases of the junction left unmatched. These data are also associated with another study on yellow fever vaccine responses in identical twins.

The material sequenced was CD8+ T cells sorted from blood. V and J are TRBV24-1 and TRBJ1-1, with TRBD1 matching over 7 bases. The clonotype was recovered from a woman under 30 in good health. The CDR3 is CATSEKGGTTEAFF. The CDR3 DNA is TGTGCCACCAGTGAGAAAGGGGGCACGACTGAAGCTTTCTTT.